The entry that follows covers one T cell receptor beta chain sequence. Its antigen is still unknown. The sample belongs to a study of cytomegalovirus exposure and HLA in healthy donors. Assay used: immunoSEQ multiplex PCR; TCRdb lists only in-frame clones, some missing. Among 190,000 or so clones, approximately 84% were seen once, and the ten largest hold approximately 3%. Whole-study results and caveats: The study listed approximately 160 cytomegalovirus-associated TCR beta chains. Reports described diagnosis of cytomegalovirus status by the classifier as highly specific and sensitive. In vitro confirmation showed three CMV-associated chains to be CMV antigen specific.

Looked up from germline, CDR1 is LNHNV and CDR2 is YYDKDF (reference sequence). The CDR3 runs to 16 residues. V dropped 4 bases and J dropped 5; count of bases not matched to a gene: 9. This sequence originates from a woman aged 18-30 years in good health and CMV-seropositive. The chain recombines TRBV15 with TRBJ2-5; 11 bases match TRBD2. The specimen sequenced was PBMCs. CDR3 DNA: TGTGCCACCAGCACGGCTAGCGGGGGGCCCTCGGAGACCCAGTACTTC. Translating gives CATSTASGGPSETQYF.